This record covers a single TCR beta chain. Its specificity is not known. This record comes from a study of CD8 T cells in ankylosing spondylitis. Study findings and constraints: Ankylosing spondylitis blood seemed to carry a telltale TCR beta motif made of several highly homologous variants.

TCRdb recomputed calls from the 5' RACE reads with MiXCR, one row per CDR3 protein. The sample consists of 390,000 or so distinct CDR3 sequences, 20% to 25% of them appearing once. CDR3 size: 17 residues. Germline V gene sequence: CDR1 SGHRS, CDR2 YFSETQ. V shed 0 bases, J shed 9 bases, and the junction held 12 bases outside the gene matches. The chain employs TRBV5-1 and TRBJ2-1; 10 nucleotides align to TRBD2. Sample: blood, either unsorted or a sorted T cell fraction (not recorded which). The receptor was isolated from a male donor with ankylosing spondylitis. DNA for the CDR3: TGCGCCAGCAGCTTGGTAAGCGTGAGCGGGAGGGCCCCTGAGCAGTTCTTC. It is translated as CASSLVSVSGRAPEQFF.